Listed here are 5 T cell receptor beta chains from one sample, sequenced in a study of blood T cell repertoires in COVID-19. The data were produced by immunoSEQ multiplex PCR, yet TCRdb's version contains in-frame clones alone and is incomplete. The sample consists of more than 90,000 clones, approximately 83% of them appearing once. The source material was peripheral blood. The receptors here all came from a woman in her 70s with acute or convalescent COVID-19.

The V call is TRBV24-1, the J call TRBJ1-4, with D unclear. The CDR3 length is 16 residues. CDR1 KGHDR and CDR2 SFDVKD come from the germline V gene. The germline V and J ends were trimmed by 8 bases and 0 bases, with 15 bases remaining between them. The CDR3 sequence is CATKLAGPATNEKLFF. CDR3 bases: TGTGCCACCAAGTTGGCAGGCCCTGCAACTAATGAAAAACTGTTTTTT.

This rearrangement joins TRBV10-1 to TRBJ2-7; 8 bases fit TRBD2. CDR1 and CDR2 (germline): WNHNN, SYGVQD (reference sequence). The CDR3 is made up of 15 amino acids. Trimming took 4 bases from V and 2 from J; bases not matched to a gene: 7. The CDR3 DNA sequence: TGCGCCAGCAGTGGATCCACTAGCGGAACCTACGAGCAGTACTTC. Translating gives CASSGSTSGTYEQYF.

The chain recombines TRBV2 with TRBJ2-1; tentatively, D is TRBD1 (5 bases). Germline-derived CDR1 and CDR2 are SNHLY and FYNNEI. This CDR3 region has 15 residues. Trimming shortened V by 4 bases and J by 12 bases, and 22 bases separated the two germline ends. As DNA, the CDR3 is TGTGCCAGCAGTGGGGGCTTTACGGCCCGGGTAGGGCAGTTCTTC. Translated, it gives CASSGGFTARVGQFF.

The count of this clone is one. This sequence joins TRBV29-1 and TRBJ2-7; TRBD1 matches 8 bases. This CDR3 comprises 13 residues. V was pared by 0 bases and J by 5 bases, with 3 bases of the junction left unmatched. CDR1 and CDR2 (germline): SQVTM, ANQGSEA. The CDR3 loop is CSVEETGGNEQYF. CDR3 nucleotide sequence: TGCAGCGTTGAAGAAACAGGGGGTAACGAGCAGTACTTC.

This chain joins TRBV3-1 (or the pseudogene TRBV3-2) and TRBJ2-6; D is unresolved. The length of the CDR3 is 18 residues. Trimming cost V 1 base and J 1 base, with 14 bases left between them. The V gene's germline CDR1 is LGHDT and CDR2 YNNKEL (reference sequence). The CDR3 DNA reads as TGTGCCAGCAGCCAAGGTCTCCCTCAACATTCTGGGGCCAACGTCCTGACTTTC. This codes for CASSQGLPQHSGANVLTF.